The text below deals with one T cell receptor (beta chain). Its antigen is not known. The data belong to a study of cytotoxic CD8 clonotypes in ibrutinib-treated CLL. Study-wide findings and caveats: Pretreatment clonality was elevated relative to age-matched healthy donors and paralleled circulating CD8+ T-cell counts.

Data came from immunoSEQ multiplex PCR; TCRdb stores just in-frame clones and leaves some out. Of some 28,000 clones in the sample, approximately 62% were seen once. There are 15 residues in the CDR3. Germline-derived CDR1 and CDR2 are KGHSH and LQKENI. J lost 2 bases, V lost 3 bases, and 6 bases had no gene match. Sample: PBMCs, taken before ibrutinib treatment. The chain is built from TRBV18 and TRBJ1-2, with 7 bases that match TRBD1. This clonotype was sampled from a human donor with chronic lymphocytic leukemia. CDR3 coding DNA: TGTGCCAGCTCACCTCAACAGGGGCCCAACTATGGCTACACCTTC. Protein sequence: CASSPQQGPNYGYTF. Drawing the rest from reference TRBV18 and TRBJ1-2, the complete variable domain is NAGVMQNPRHLVRRRGQEARLRCSPMKGHSHVYWYRQLPEEGLKFMVYLQKENIIDESGMPKERFSAEFPKEGPSILRIQQVVRGDSAAYFCASSPQQGPNYGYTFGSGTRLTVV.